The 16 T cell receptor beta chains reported below all come from one sample, sequenced in a study of blood T cell repertoires in COVID-19. Measured with immunoSEQ multiplex PCR; TCRdb has only the in-frame clones, and not every one. The sample shows under 350,000 clones, over 65% of them seen only once. Sequenced: peripheral blood. These receptors were obtained from a man in his sixties who had recovered from COVID-19.

This chain uses TRBV30 with TRBJ1-2; 10 nucleotides match TRBD1. CDR1 is GTSNPN and CDR2 is SVGIG in the germline V gene (reference sequence). With 5 bases clipped from V and 8 bases from J, the junction kept 11 bases outside the gene matches. The CDR3 is 14 residues long. Written as DNA, the CDR3 is TGTGCCTGGGGCCACCCCGGGACAGGGGTGGGCTACACCTTC. Residues: CAWGHPGTGVGYTF.

The V gene is TRBV13, the J gene TRBJ2-3, with TRBD2 identical over 14 bases. The V gene's germline CDR1 is PRHDT and CDR2 FYEKMQ (reference sequence). V lost 5 bases to trimming and J lost 2 bases; unmatched junction nucleotides: 21. The CDR3 consists of 22 residues. The CDR3 bases are TGTGCCAGCAGCCTGAGTACCATCAGGACTAGCGGGAGGCCCGTATACACAGATACGCAGTATTTT. Amino acid sequence: CASSLSTIRTSGRPVYTDTQYF.

The J gene is TRBJ1-1, the V gene TRBV18; 11 nucleotides match TRBD1. The CDR3 consists of 14 residues. The ends lost 5 bases at V and 3 bases at J; junction bases unmatched: 2. In germline, CDR1 is KGHSH, CDR2 LQKENI. The CDR3: CASSSGQGDTEAFF. The CDR3 DNA reads TGTGCCAGCTCATCGGGACAGGGGGACACTGAAGCTTTCTTT. Filled out from reference TRBV18 and TRBJ1-1, the complete variable domain reads NAGVMQNPRHLVRRRGQEARLRCSPMKGHSHVYWYRQLPEEGLKFMVYLQKENIIDESGMPKERFSAEFPKEGPSILRIQQVVRGDSAAYFCASSSGQGDTEAFFGQGTRLTVV.

V gene TRBV27 combines with J gene TRBJ2-7; 10 nucleotides agree with TRBD1. Germline values: CDR1 MNHEY, CDR2 SMNVEV (reference sequence). J was trimmed by 6 bases and V by 2 bases; bases with no gene match: 13. This CDR3 is 17 amino acids long. The CDR3 here is CASSLVGTGVAGSEQYF. In DNA, the CDR3 is TGTGCCAGCAGTTTAGTCGGGACAGGGGTAGCGGGCTCCGAGCAGTACTTC.

CDR3 coding DNA: TGTGCCTGGAAGGCAGCGAGCTCCTATAATTCACCCCTCCACTTT. Amino acids: CAWKAASSYNSPLHF. J is TRBJ1-6 and V is TRBV30; D is uncertain. Trimming left V 4 bases short and J 0 bases short, with 10 bases between. The CDR3 is 15 residues long. The germline CDR1 and CDR2 sequences are GTSNPN and SVGIG (reference sequence).

This chain uses TRBV5-1 with TRBJ1-5; D possibly corresponds to TRBD1 (5 bases). Germline-derived CDR1 and CDR2 are SGHRS and YFSETQ. CDR3 length: 15 amino acids. V lost 6 bases and J lost 1, with 14 bases in between. CDR3 sequence reads: CASKTAPGSNQPQHF. In DNA, the CDR3 is TGCGCCAGCAAGACAGCCCCCGGGAGCAATCAGCCCCAGCATTTT.

J is TRBJ2-3 and V is TRBV30; 8 nucleotides match TRBD2. Germline V gene lookup returns CDR1 GTSNPN and CDR2 SVGIG (reference sequence). Losses at the gene ends were 2 bases for V and 1 base for J; bases not matched to a gene: 5. CDR3 length: 15 amino acids. CDR3 nucleotides: TGTGCCTGGAGTTCTGGTAGCGGGGGCACAGATACGCAGTATTTT. Translation gives CAWSSGSGGTDTQYF.

The V and J genes are TRBV29-1 and TRBJ2-5; maybe TRBD1 (6 bases). The CDR3 extends over 14 amino acids. The germline V gene has CDR1 SQVTM and CDR2 ANQGSEA. Trimming stripped 2 bases from V and 1 base from J, with 11 bases between. The CDR3 reads CSVETPDSQETQYF. In DNA, the CDR3 is TGCAGCGTTGAAACCCCGGACAGCCAAGAGACCCAGTACTTC.

In this sample, this clone turned up once. The chain joins TRBV10-3 to TRBJ1-6; D remains unclear. CDR1 and CDR2 (germline): ENHRY, SYGVKD. Between the trimmed V and J ends, which lost 5 bases and 4 bases, there was a span of 12 bases. CDR3 size: 15 residues. Here the CDR3 reads CAISRREPYNSPLHF. The CDR3, as DNA: TGTGCCATCAGTCGCCGGGAGCCTTATAATTCACCCCTCCACTTT.

The chain links TRBV7-2 to TRBJ2-3; weak D call: TRBD2 (6 bases). The germline V and J ends were trimmed by 4 bases and 2 bases, with 13 bases remaining between them. Germline V gene data show CDR1 as SGHTA and CDR2 as FQGNSA. This CDR3 contains 15 residues. CDR3 amino acids: CASSWRVGNTDTQYF. Here the CDR3 DNA reads TGTGCCAGCAGCTGGAGGGTGGGCAACACAGATACGCAGTATTTT.

V and J are TRBV6-1 and TRBJ1-5, with no clear D. The CDR3 extends over 13 amino acids. The V end lost 3 bases, the J end lost 5 bases, and 8 bases lay between the germline ends. Germline V gives CDR1 MNHNS, CDR2 SASEGT. The CDR3 protein is CASSEQAYQPQHF. CDR3 DNA sequence: TGTGCCAGCAGTGAGCAGGCGTATCAGCCCCAGCATTTT.

The chain couples TRBV7-2 to TRBJ1-6; TRBD1 agrees at 7 bases. Germline CDR1 and CDR2: SGHTA and FQGNSA. V lost 5 bases, J lost 5 bases, and 3 bases stayed unmatched. CDR3 size: 14 residues. The DNA of the CDR3 is TGTGCCAGCAGCCAGGGACAGAATAATTCACCCCTCCACTTT. Protein product: CASSQGQNNSPLHF. Looking up the rest from reference TRBV7-2 and TRBJ1-6 gives the full variable domain: GAGVSQSPSNKVTEKGKDVELRCDPISGHTALYWYRQSLGQGLEFLIYFQGNSAPDKSGLPSDRFSAERTGGSVSTLTIQRTQQEDSAVYLCASSQGQNNSPLHFGNGTRLTVT.

This clone has a handful of counts. The rearrangement joins TRBV2 to TRBJ2-1; TRBD1 agrees at 8 bases. There are 14 residues in the CDR3. Germline V gives CDR1 SNHLY, CDR2 FYNNEI. Germline trimming cut 9 bases from V and 6 bases from J; bases unmatched to any gene: 10. CDR3 nucleotide sequence: TGTGCCAGTCAGACAGGGGCCGTCTCCAATGAGCAGTTCTTC. The encoded protein is CASQTGAVSNEQFF.

This rearrangement joins TRBV15 to TRBJ1-5; perhaps TRBD1 as D (6 bases). Germline-derived CDR1 and CDR2 are LNHNV and YYDKDF (reference sequence). The CDR3 runs 13 residues. Trimming removed 9 bases at V and 6 bases at J, with 15 bases between. CDR3 residues: CATKEPGVQPQHF. CDR3 DNA sequence: TGTGCCACGAAAGAGCCAGGGGTTCAGCCCCAGCATTTT. Supplemented by reference TRBV15 and TRBJ1-5, the full variable domain reads DAMVIQNPRYQVTQFGKPVTLSCSQTLNHNVMYWYQQKSSQAPKLLFHYYDKDFNNEADTPDNFQSRRPNTSFCFLDIRSPGLGDTAMYLCATKEPGVQPQHFGDGTRLSIL.

The chain is built from TRBV2 and TRBJ1-1; perhaps TRBD1 as D (5 bases). Per the germline V gene, CDR1 is SNHLY and CDR2 is FYNNEI. This CDR3 is built from 14 residues. Trimming took off 7 bases at V and 3 bases at J, with 15 bases between the two ends. The CDR3 DNA reads TGTGCCAGCAAGGTGAACAGGTGGTACACTGAAGCTTTCTTT. This codes for CASKVNRWYTEAFF.

The rearrangement links TRBV7-2 to TRBJ1-2, with D hard to call. There are 14 residues in the CDR3. Germline V lookup: CDR1 SGHTA, CDR2 FQGNSA. V was trimmed by 5 bases and J by 0 bases, leaving 10 bases between them. CDR3 amino acids: CASSQGGSNYGYTF. The CDR3 nucleotides are TGTGCCAGCAGCCAAGGCGGCTCTAACTATGGCTACACCTTC.